This T cell receptor (beta chain) originates from a study of cytomegalovirus exposure and HLA in healthy donors. Study outcomes and limitations: A later analysis associated approximately 17,000 TCR beta sequences with HLA alleles at a 0.05 false discovery rate. CMV serostatus stood as the only immune exposure information on hand. Previously analyzed data showed that most TCR beta V segments were productive at a frequency of about 90% or about 30%.

In the PCR, 60 Vbeta and 13 Jbeta primers were used. Sequenced by immunoSEQ multiplex PCR; TCRdb stores in-frame clones only, minus some. The top ten clones hold approximately 2.9% of a sample with approximately 150,000 clones, 64% of them seen once. The junction had 15 bases not matched to a gene; V was cut back by 9 bases and J by 2 bases. This CDR3 is 17 amino acids long. CDR1 LNHDA and CDR2 SQIVND come from the germline V gene (reference sequence). Of note for this clone: The antigen is not known.

The J gene is TRBJ2-7, the V gene TRBV19; 11 bases align to TRBD1. This receptor was obtained from a woman younger than 45 in good health and CMV-seropositive. Sequenced: PBMCs. CDR3 sequence reads: CASPLQRGQGEAYEQYF. The DNA for the CDR3 is TGTGCCAGCCCACTCCAGAGGGGACAGGGGGAGGCCTACGAGCAGTACTTC.